This entry describes one T cell receptor (beta chain). As yet, its antigen is unknown. This sample was included in a study of vaccination and CD4 T cells after COVID-19. Regarding the study as a whole: Spike mono-reactivity marked 304 of 307 vaccine-specific clones in convalescent patients.

This CDR3 spans 15 amino acids. Germline V CDR1 and CDR2: SGHNT, YYREEE (reference sequence). Trimming stripped 0 bases from V and 3 bases from J, with 12 bases between. The treatment denotes: approximately 9-day PBMC culture with coronavirus spike peptide pools or control peptides (ViraFEST assay). Harvesting of the unexposed donor's CD4+ T cells predated the COVID-19 pandemic (2011-2018). Scientists ran DNA taken from cultured CD4+ T cells through the Oncomine TCR Beta short-read assay for sequencing. After culture, CD4+ T cells served as the source for genomic DNA extraction. TCRdb re-called the PCR reads with MiXCR, one entry per CDR3 protein. In the table there are about 6,800 distinct CDR3 sequences, under 45% of which are singletons.

This chain joins TRBV5-4 and TRBJ1-2; D is uncertain. Specimen: CD4+ T cells from blood, cultured in vitro. The sequence was obtained from a human donor in good health. CDR3 amino acids: CASSLGRAEDYGYTF. In nucleotides, the CDR3 is TGTGCCAGCAGCTTGGGGCGAGCCGAGGACTATGGCTACACCTTC.